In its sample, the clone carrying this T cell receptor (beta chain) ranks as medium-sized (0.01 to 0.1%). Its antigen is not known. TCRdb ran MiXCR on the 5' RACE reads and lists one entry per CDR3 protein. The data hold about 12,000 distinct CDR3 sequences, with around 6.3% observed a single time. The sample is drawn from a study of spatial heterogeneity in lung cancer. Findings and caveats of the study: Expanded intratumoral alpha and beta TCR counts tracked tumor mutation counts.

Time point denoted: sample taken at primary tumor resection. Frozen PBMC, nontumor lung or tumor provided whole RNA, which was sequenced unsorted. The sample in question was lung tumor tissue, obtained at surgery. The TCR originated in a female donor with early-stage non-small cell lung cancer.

The CDR3 sequence is CASSLVYEQYF. In DNA form, the CDR3 reads TGTGCCAGCAGCTTAGTCTACGAGCAGTACTTC. The chain joins TRBV7-2 to TRBJ2-7; unclear D gene. The CDR3 covers 11 residues. V lost 1 base, J lost 3 bases, and 1 base lay in between. Germline CDR1 and CDR2: SGHTA and FQGNSA.